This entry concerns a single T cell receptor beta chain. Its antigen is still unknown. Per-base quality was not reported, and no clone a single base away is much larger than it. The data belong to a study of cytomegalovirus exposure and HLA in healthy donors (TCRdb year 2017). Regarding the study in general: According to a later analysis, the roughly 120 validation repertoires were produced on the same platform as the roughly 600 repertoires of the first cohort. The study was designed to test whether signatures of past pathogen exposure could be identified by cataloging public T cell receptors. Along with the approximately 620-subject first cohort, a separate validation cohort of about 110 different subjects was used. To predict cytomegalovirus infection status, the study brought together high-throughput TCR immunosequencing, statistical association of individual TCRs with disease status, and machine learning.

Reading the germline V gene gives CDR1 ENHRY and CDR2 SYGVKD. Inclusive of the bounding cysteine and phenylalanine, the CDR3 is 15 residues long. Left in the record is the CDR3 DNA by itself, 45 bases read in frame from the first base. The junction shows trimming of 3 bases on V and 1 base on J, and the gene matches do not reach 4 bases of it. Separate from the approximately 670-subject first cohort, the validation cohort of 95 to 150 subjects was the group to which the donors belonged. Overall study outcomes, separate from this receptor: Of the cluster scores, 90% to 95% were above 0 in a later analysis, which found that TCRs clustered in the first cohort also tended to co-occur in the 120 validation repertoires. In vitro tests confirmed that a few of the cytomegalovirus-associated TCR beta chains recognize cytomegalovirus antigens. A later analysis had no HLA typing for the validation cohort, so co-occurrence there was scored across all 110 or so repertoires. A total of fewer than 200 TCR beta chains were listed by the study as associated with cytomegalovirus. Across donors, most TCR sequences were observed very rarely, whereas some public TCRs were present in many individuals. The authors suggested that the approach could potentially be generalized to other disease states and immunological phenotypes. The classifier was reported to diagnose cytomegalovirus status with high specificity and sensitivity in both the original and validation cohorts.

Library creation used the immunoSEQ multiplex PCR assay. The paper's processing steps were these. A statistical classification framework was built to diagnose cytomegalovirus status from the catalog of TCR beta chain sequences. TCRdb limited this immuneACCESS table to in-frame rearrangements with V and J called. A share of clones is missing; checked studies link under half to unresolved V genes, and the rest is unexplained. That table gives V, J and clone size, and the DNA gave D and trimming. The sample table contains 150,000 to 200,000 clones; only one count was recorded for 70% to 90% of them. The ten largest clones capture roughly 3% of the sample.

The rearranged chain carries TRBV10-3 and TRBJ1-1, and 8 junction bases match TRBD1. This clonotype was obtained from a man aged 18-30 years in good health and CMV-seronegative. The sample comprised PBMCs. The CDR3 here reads CAISEKDRANTEAFF. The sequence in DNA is TGTGCCATCAGTGAAAAGGACAGGGCGAACACTGAAGCTTTCTTT.